The 15 T cell receptor beta chains listed next were all sequenced from one sample in a study of early T cells in non-severe SARS-CoV-2 infection (dated by TCRdb to about 2021). Receptor libraries were prepared by 5' RACE. The sequencer was a NextSeq 500. Starting from the raw public reads, TCRdb applied fastp trimming at Q25, assembled clones with MiXCR and retained in-frame beta chains. Duplicate CDR3 protein sequences are folded into a single record with the most common DNA and genes. This sample gives about 25,000 distinct CDR3 sequences in total; about 5.5% of them show up just once. The ten top clones hold 2% to 3% of the sample. What was sequenced was whole blood. These receptors all stem from an adult who was a healthcare worker with PCR-confirmed SARS-CoV-2 infection or an uninfected control (not recorded which).

This rearrangement joins TRBV4-2 to TRBJ1-6; D is undetermined. CDR3 length equals 13 residues. Trimming cost V 4 bases and J 8 bases, with 9 bases left between them. Germline-derived CDR1 and CDR2 are LGHNA and YNFKEQ. The CDR3 here is CASSLQTDSPLHF. The CDR3 DNA follows: TGTGCCAGCAGCCTCCAGACGGATTCACCCCTCCACTTT.

This clonotype was seen a handful of times. The CDR3 DNA reads TGTGCCAGCAAGAAAGGGAGCGGGACTCACACAGATACGCAGTATTTT. Its protein product is CASKKGSGTHTDTQYF. The chain couples TRBV12-3 or TRBV12-4 to TRBJ2-3; 7 bases line up with TRBD2. The V gene end was trimmed by 7 bases and the J gene end by 2 bases; junction bases not matched to a gene: 12. The CDR3 has 16 residues.

This clonotype was detected ten times or more. The chain combines TRBV3-1 with TRBJ2-7; D ambiguous. CDR1 is LGHDT, CDR2 YNNKEL, per germline (reference sequence). Trimming shortened V by 4 bases and J by 9 bases, and 13 bases separated the two germline ends. The CDR3 runs 12 residues. DNA for the CDR3: TGTGCCAGCAGCCCGGGCCTAAGCAGGCAGTACTTC. Its protein product is CASSPGLSRQYF.

This clonotype was recorded many times. The genes are TRBV7-9 and TRBJ2-3; 7 bases are a match to TRBD1. Germline CDR1 and CDR2: SEHNR and FQNEAQ (reference sequence). V lost 5 bases, J lost 1 base, and 6 bases stayed unmatched. The CDR3 has 15 residues. CDR3: CASSLTGTGTDTQYF. In DNA, the CDR3 is TGTGCCAGCAGCCTCACCGGGACAGGCACAGATACGCAGTATTTT.

This clonotype was seen more than once but under ten times. The rearrangement links TRBV7-2 to TRBJ2-7; D uncertain. The length of the CDR3 is 14 residues. CDR1 SGHTA and CDR2 FQGNSA come from the germline V gene. Trimming removed 1 base at V and 2 bases at J, with 9 bases between. The chain's CDR3 is CASSLGPPPYEQYF. Here the CDR3 DNA reads TGTGCCAGCAGCTTAGGACCCCCCCCCTACGAGCAGTACTTC.

This clonotype was seen ten or more times. The gene calls are TRBV6-5 and TRBJ1-1, with D possibly matching TRBD1 (5 bases). Looked up from germline, CDR1 is MNHEY and CDR2 is SVGAGI. Trimming shortened V by 0 bases and J by 4 bases, and 15 bases separated the two germline ends. This CDR3 spans 16 amino acids. As DNA, the CDR3 is TGTGCCAGCAGTTACTCGAATGGGGGTAGGGGCACTGAAGCTTTCTTT. Translating gives CASSYSNGGRGTEAFF.

This clonotype was seen at least ten times. V and J are TRBV4-1 and TRBJ1-6, with TRBD1 matching 9 bases. CDR1 and CDR2 (germline): MGHRA, YSYEKL. V lost 4 bases, J lost 4 bases, and 8 bases stayed unmatched. The CDR3 covers 17 residues. CDR3 nucleotide sequence: TGCGCCAGCAGCCTTACACAGGGGGCAGGGTATAATTCACCCCTCCACTTT. It codes for CASSLTQGAGYNSPLHF.

As for this clonotype: A single base separates this from a much larger clone, so it may be a read error. The chain joins TRBV19 to TRBJ2-1; 9 bases fit TRBD2. Germline CDR1 reads LNHDA; CDR2 reads SQIVND (reference sequence). V was clipped by 8 bases and J by 13 bases; unmatched bases: 18. The CDR3 is made up of 15 amino acids. The CDR3 is CASSNTGLAQPNQFF. For the CDR3, the DNA is TGTGCCAGTTCGAATACGGGACTAGCCCAACCAAACCAGTTCTTC.

This clonotype was recorded a few times. The CDR3 protein is CASSFQGAQGETQYF. The CDR3 nucleotides are TGTGCCAGCAGCTTCCAGGGGGCGCAGGGGGAGACCCAGTACTTC. The V and J genes are TRBV11-2 and TRBJ2-5, with 8 nucleotides matching TRBD1. Germline V CDR1 and CDR2: SGHAT, FQNNGV. Trimming cost V 3 bases and J 5 bases; bases outside gene matches: 8. CDR3 length: 15 residues.

This clonotype was seen ten or more times. The gene calls are TRBV25-1 and TRBJ2-6; the match to TRBD1 covers 7 bases. The germline CDR1 and CDR2 sequences are MGHDK and SYGVNS. The V and J ends lost 5 bases and 0 bases, in that order; junction bases with no gene match: 7. This CDR3 is built from 17 residues. CDR3 sequence: CASSRGPSPSGANVLTF. The CDR3 DNA follows: TGTGCCAGCAGTAGGGGGCCATCTCCCTCTGGGGCCAACGTCCTGACTTTC. Full variable domain (missing parts from reference TRBV25-1 and TRBJ2-6): EADIYQTPRYLVIGTGKKITLECSQTMGHDKMYWYQQDPGMELHLIHYSYGVNSTEKGDLSSESTVSRIRTEHFPLTLESARPSHTSQYLCASSRGPSPSGANVLTFGAGSRLTVL.

The J gene is TRBJ1-1, the V gene TRBV3-1, with 8 bases fitting TRBD1. V gave up 2 bases and J gave up 1 base; unmatched junction bases: 9. This CDR3 is built from 17 residues. Germline CDR1 reads LGHDT; CDR2 reads YNNKEL (reference sequence). CDR3 nucleotide sequence: TGTGCCAGCAGCCAATCGGCAGGGGGCTTCAGGAACACTGAAGCTTTCTTT. Translated: CASSQSAGGFRNTEAFF.

CDR3 DNA sequence: TGCGCCAGCAGCTTGGCCGTCTTAAACAGGGCGGGCAATGAGCAGTTCTTC. Its translation is CASSLAVLNRAGNEQFF. The rearrangement uses TRBV5-1 and TRBJ2-1; tentative D call: TRBD1 (6 bases). Trimming left V 0 bases short and J 6 bases short, with 19 bases between. Germline V gives CDR1 SGHRS, CDR2 YFSETQ. The CDR3 is 17 amino acids.

In this sample, this clonotype turned up many times. The chain has TRBV7-2 and TRBJ1-6; TRBD1 aligns across 7 bases. With 2 bases clipped from V and 5 bases from J, the junction kept 3 bases outside the gene matches. Looked up from germline, CDR1 is SGHTA and CDR2 is FQGNSA. The CDR3 consists of 15 residues. The CDR3 is CASSLLGTDNSPLHF. CDR3 nucleotides: TGTGCCAGCAGCTTATTGGGGACAGATAATTCACCCCTCCACTTT.

This clonotype was detected only a few times. V usage is TRBV7-6 and J usage is TRBJ2-2; 7 nucleotides agree with TRBD1. This CDR3 is 17 amino acids long. The V segment lost 1 base and the J segment 7 bases; nucleotides outside the gene matches: 12. The germline gives CDR1 SGHVS, CDR2 FNYEAQ. Here the CDR3 DNA reads TGTGCCAGCAGCTTAGTCCCCCCGACAGGGACCTTCGGGGAGCTGTTTTTT. It yields the protein CASSLVPPTGTFGELFF. Together with reference TRBV7-6 and TRBJ2-2, the CDR3 gives the full variable domain: GAGVSQSPRYKVTKRGQDVALRCDPISGHVSLYWYRQALGQGPEFLTYFNYEAQQDKSGLPNDRFSAERPEGSISTLTIQRTEQRDSAMYRCASSLVPPTGTFGELFFGEGSRLTVL.

This clonotype has at least ten counts. V is TRBV6-5 and J is TRBJ1-1, with 9 bases identical to TRBD1. From germline, CDR1 is MNHEY and CDR2 SVGAGI. The V gene end was trimmed by 7 bases and the J gene end by 1 base; junction bases not matched to a gene: 19. The CDR3 length is 19 residues. CDR3 DNA: TGTGCCAGCATTACTCGCTACAGGGGGCGCGAAAGGGGGAACACTGAAGCTTTCTTT. Its translation is CASITRYRGRERGNTEAFF.